What follows describes a single T cell receptor (beta chain). This entry belongs to a study of blood T cells in healthy people across ages. Germline V gives CDR1 MNHNY, CDR2 SVGAGI (reference sequence). This CDR3 comprises 14 residues. V was pared by 9 bases and J by 2 bases, with 16 bases between. Next came a second PCR, run for about 7 to 12 cycles, which used a sample-barcoded 5' primer along with a J-beta primer mix. TCRdb fed the 5' RACE reads into MiXCR, producing one record per CDR3 protein. The sample lists fewer than 800,000 distinct CDR3 sequences, approximately 21% occurring once. V is TRBV6-6 and J is TRBJ2-5; D gene unclear. The sample comprised blood. The TCR sequence derives from a man between 65 and 85 years old in good health. The DNA of the CDR3 is TGTGCCAGTCAGGTGGTCAGGCAACAAGAGACCCAGTACTTC. This codes for CASQVVRQQETQYF.